This TCR beta chain was recovered during a study of T cells in Graves' hyperthyroidism and ophthalmopathy (dated by TCRdb to the late 2010s). Notes on the research overall: Peripheral blood was sampled at the time of initial diagnosis, prior to any treatment. The 75 to 100 discovery patients were randomly split 7:3 into training and test sets. TCR V-J signatures able to tell the groups apart were searched for in a discovery cohort of 90 to 100 patients, of whom 40 to 45 had Graves' ophthalmopathy and about 55 had stable Graves' hyperthyroidism. Prospective prediction of ophthalmopathy was tested in an independent validation cohort consisting of some 19 hyperthyroidism patients and approximately 16 patients who later progressed to ophthalmopathy. Once sampling was done, hyperthyroidism patients were given methimazole at a starting dose of 30 mg daily, whereas ophthalmopathy patients were given high-dose intravenous methylprednisolone. TCR Vbeta CDR3 sequencing of roughly 140 peripheral blood samples (about 45 ophthalmopathy, 75 to 80 hyperthyroidism and roughly 17 progressor patients) is reported in the paper. Thyroid tissue and blood T-cell repertoires from six Graves' hyperthyroidism patients were also compared in the study. Results and caveats for the whole study, not just this receptor: Most expanded thyroid clonotypes (frequency above 0.001) were also detected in blood, a finding suggesting that blood repertoires may reflect thyroid immune responses. No statistical method was used to set the sample size in advance, and investigators knew the group allocation. During validation, the model predicted progression to ophthalmopathy a median of roughly 7.1 months ahead of onset, with 60% to 71% sensitivity and more than 72% specificity. Ophthalmopathy was separated from stable hyperthyroidism by a 13 V-J signature model, with over 85% sensitivity and 81% to 83% specificity obtained in cross-validation and 80%/75% obtained in testing.

CDR1 and CDR2 (MNHEY, SMNVEV) derive from the germline V gene (reference sequence). From the cysteine up to the phenylalanine, the CDR3 has a length of 17 residues. The retained sequence is limited to the CDR3, 51 bases, with the frame set at the first base. Cut back by 0 bases and 8 bases, the V and J ends lie 23 bases apart. Stable Graves' hyperthyroidism was defined as no progression to ophthalmopathy during 18 months of follow-up. Hyperthyroidism patients were newly diagnosed, had a disease duration of under 2 months, and were aged 18 to 65 years. The study excluded patients with uncontrolled infections, other autoimmune diseases, pregnancy or lactation. Diagnoses were established on the basis of clinical symptoms, serum thyroxine and TRAb, thyroid ultrasound, and orbital computed tomography. Ficoll-Paque density gradient centrifugation was used to isolate PBMCs from around 10 ml of fresh peripheral blood. Total RNA was extracted using Trizol reagent, and RNA quality was assessed on an Agilent 2100 Bioanalyzer.

Concerning this clonotype itself: Its antigen remains unidentified. No base-level quality is on record; no much larger clone is a single base apart.

The TCR beta CDR3 regions were amplified from RNA transcripts. The first round of RT-PCR for the TCR CDR3 was performed with the HTBI primer set and the Qiagen OneStep RT-PCR kit. A second multiplex PCR round built the libraries, followed by size selection and purification. The libraries were sequenced on an Illumina HiSeq2000 using paired-end 100 bp reads. The study's own analysis went as follows. SOAPnuke was used to process the raw data, throwing out any read that contained adapters or uncalled bases, had a mean Phred below 15, or lacked an exact constant-primer or identifier match. High-quality paired reads were merged with COPE v1.2.5, and unique nucleotide sequences were defined as clonotypes. Clonotypes were aligned to IMGT TRBV, TRBD and TRBJ reference segments using MiTCR v1.1. Analysis was restricted to V-J combinations with a frequency above 0.0001, which covered 98% to 99.2% of repertoires. A TCS score was defined as the ratio of F50 (clonal expansion) to E x V (chaos), with BLOSUM62-based TCRdist applied between CDR3 peptides within each V-J. Welch's t-statistics and random forest reduced approximately 520 V-J features to about 13, which were used in a naive Bayes classifier (R e1071). TCRdb itself trimmed the public reads at Q25 with fastp, ran MiXCR and retained productive beta chains. Entries that share a CDR3 protein sequence are merged under the most common genes and DNA. The V and J calls here are based on TCRdb, not the publication. The sample data list 500,000 to 600,000 distinct CDR3 sequences, and roughly a sixth of these were observed just once. Under 20% of the sample belongs to the ten largest clones.

This sequence uses TRBV27 and TRBJ2-7; no confident D gene assignment can be made. The material sequenced was blood. This receptor was identified in a woman aged 18 to 35 with Graves' hyperthyroidism. The nucleotides read TGTGCCAGCAGTTTATCCCCCCAGGCAATCCTCTGGGATAAGCAGTACTTC. Translated, this gives CASSLSPQAILWDKQYF.